The rows below give T cell receptor beta chains drawn from one sample of a study of blood T cells in healthy people across ages. TCRdb itself ran the 5' RACE reads through MiXCR, one entry per CDR3 protein. The profile shows some 1.4 million distinct CDR3 sequences, approximately 42% of them singletons. Sequenced material: blood. These receptors were taken from a woman between 18 and 30 years old in good health. Both conserved end residues are part of each CDR3. The listing skips clone size in some rows; elsewhere it reads once, few, many or a size class.

>TRBV6-5|.|TRBJ2-6
CASSYSSGSGANVLTF
>TRBV27|.|TRBJ2-7
CASSRTGVGAYEQYF
>TRBV20-1|.|TRBJ2-5
CSARDLLAGVETQYF
>TRBV18|.|TRBJ1-1
CASSPAVSGTEAFF
>TRBV6-2/TRBV6-3|few|TRBJ2-7
CGAGQDGRDQYF
>TRBV27|.|TRBJ1-6
CASWTGSSYNSPLHF
>TRBV7-2|.|TRBJ1-1
CASSPPGGANTEAFF
>TRBV7-2|.|TRBJ2-7
CASSTQTTSYEQYF
>TRBV10-3|.|TRBJ2-7
CAITSSGGPSYEQYF
>TRBV5-1|few|TRBJ2-7
CASSATSGSYNEQYF
>TRBV20-1|few|TRBJ2-1
CSASPASGRGASYNEQFF
>TRBV2|few|TRBJ2-1
CASSGDRGYNEQFF
>TRBV7-2|.|TRBJ2-7
CASRELAGDRVYEQYF
>TRBV3-1|.|TRBJ2-5
CASSFPGRTNDGDEQYF
>TRBV14|.|TRBJ2-1
CASSQDRLVGPYNEQFF
>TRBV6-5|.|TRBJ2-7
CASSDAGLTGEQYF
>TRBV7-9|.|TRBJ2-3
CASRLRSGYTDTQYF
>TRBV7-9|.|TRBJ2-7
CASSPQTGGNEQYF
>TRBV6-5|.|TRBJ2-2
CASSYSAGATFLERTGELFF
>TRBV20-1|.|TRBJ2-1
CSARGRVNEQFF
>TRBV12-3/TRBV12-4|few|TRBJ2-1
CASSLDSGRQFF
>TRBV20-1|.|TRBJ2-1
CSARLGTRSYNEQFF
>TRBV7-9|few|TRBJ2-3
CASTKGRSGRTDTQYF
>TRBV28|few|TRBJ1-1
CASRPALPPNTEAFF
>TRBV12-3/TRBV12-4|.|TRBJ1-1
CASRGNRAEAFF
>TRBV12-3/TRBV12-4|.|TRBJ1-3
CASTLRRVSSGNTIYF
>TRBV6-5|.|TRBJ1-2
CASGTSKSNYGYTF
>TRBV7-3|many|TRBJ2-1
CASSLGTYNEQFF
>TRBV20-1|.|TRBJ2-3
CSASFEVTDAQYF
>TRBV12-3/TRBV12-4|.|TRBJ2-3
CASSSTYPGLAGEISTDTQYF
>TRBV12-3/TRBV12-4|.|TRBJ2-1
CASSLAVHEQFF
>TRBV29-1|.|TRBJ1-2
CSVDREGAGGYTF
>TRBV3-1|.|TRBJ2-6
CASSPTGINSGANVLTF
>TRBV5-8|.|TRBJ2-3
CASSLFAGPSTDTQYF
>TRBV5-1|.|TRBJ2-7
CASSRGLVPDEQYF
>TRBV20-1|once|TRBJ2-3
CSAMGSGAPGSTDTQYF
>TRBV4-1|many|TRBJ2-3
CASADGTDTQYF
>TRBV18|.|TRBJ1-4
CASSPGQGPEKLFF
>TRBV7-2|.|TRBJ2-2
CASSQQGNTGELFF
>TRBV30|.|TRBJ1-4
CALESGQGRFNEKLFF
>TRBV7-6|few|TRBJ1-2
CASSLSRADYGYTF
>TRBV4-2|many|TRBJ2-4
CASSQGHSQNIQYF
>TRBV27|few|TRBJ2-3
CASSSSGTTMDTQYF
>TRBV13|few|TRBJ2-6
CASTILADRVFSGANVLTF
>TRBV2|.|TRBJ1-4
CASSPGLKTPNEKLFF
>TRBV12-3/TRBV12-4|.|TRBJ2-7
CASSLWSGPNEQYF
>TRBV10-3|few|TRBJ1-2
CAISESRGDYGYTF
>TRBV6-5|.|TRBJ2-1
CASSSGSLMAYNEQFF
>TRBV6-5|.|TRBJ2-7
CASSPQREFPYEQYF
>TRBV4-1|few|TRBJ1-1
CASSQVLREEAFF